This T cell receptor (beta chain) was identified during a study of T cell responses to AZD1222 COVID-19 vaccine. A remark on this clone: Its matching antigen is unknown.

Assay: immunoSEQ multiplex PCR; the TCRdb copy retains only in-frame clones and omits some. The data contain over 120,000 clones, about 86% of them singletons. The study's findings and limits: White British people made up most donors, females outnumbered males, and clonal diversity was possibly underestimated. Just a handful of AZD1222 recipients tested seropositive at baseline. Reportedly, nearly half the spike-specific TCRs target unmutated variant regions. Researchers report vaccine-associated CD4 TCRs spanning spike, with dominance at 160-218 and 743-854.

The germline V gene encodes CDR1 SGHVS and CDR2 FQNEAQ. The CDR3 sequence is 15 residues long. V gave up 5 bases and J gave up 6 bases, with 18 bases separating them. The sequence was obtained from an adult who received the AZD1222 COVID-19 vaccine. The genes are TRBV7-8 and TRBJ2-3; D gene ambiguous. Sequencing was performed on peripheral blood, taken 28 days after the second AZD1222 dose. CDR3 amino acids: CASSRRRQRSDTQYF. The CDR3 nucleotides are TGTGCCAGCAGCAGACGCCGCCAGCGCTCGGATACGCAGTATTTT.